The rows below give T cell receptor beta chains drawn from one sample of a study of blood T cell repertoires in COVID-19. Libraries were prepared by immunoSEQ multiplex PCR; TCRdb keeps only in-frame clonotypes and omits some of them. The repertoire holds 200,000 to 250,000 clones, with 85% as singletons. The sequencing input was peripheral blood. Receptors were obtained from a man in his fifties with COVID-19, enrolled during active disease. Both conserved end residues are part of each CDR3. A D gene is named only where the DNA matches it firmly. Some rows have no size entry. The others give once, few or many, or a class for an expanded clone.

TRBV5-3	TRBD1	few	15	TRBJ1-5	CARPGGTGDFQPQHF	TGTGCCAGACCAGGGGGGACAGGGGATTTTCAGCCCCAGCATTTT
TRBV6-4	TRBD2	few	16	TRBJ2-2	CASSDSSGGDTGELFF	TGTGCCAGCAGTGACTCGAGCGGGGGGGACACCGGGGAGCTGTTTTTT
TRBV19	TRBD1	NA	18	TRBJ2-3	CASSKGRSTGVSTDTQYF	TGTGCCAGTAGTAAAGGTCGTTCGACAGGGGTTAGCACAGATACGCAGTATTTT
TRBV11-3	NA	NA	14	TRBJ2-5	CASSLGPTGETQYF	TGTGCCAGCAGCTTGGGCCCTACAGGAGAGACCCAGTACTTC
TRBV5-6	NA	NA	15	TRBJ1-1	CASSSGQQGDTEAFF	TGTGCCAGCAGCTCGGGCCAACAGGGAGACACTGAAGCTTTCTTT
TRBV5-1	NA	NA	13	TRBJ1-4	CASSFGGSEKLFF	TGCGCCAGCAGCTTCGGGGGGTCTGAAAAACTGTTTTTT
TRBV6-5	NA	NA	15	TRBJ1-2	CASSRTRTEVYGYTF	TGTGCCAGCAGCCGCACTCGTACCGAAGTCTATGGCTACACCTTC
TRBV28	NA	once	14	TRBJ2-7	CAAQAGLPPYEQYF	TGTGCCGCCCAGGCAGGACTGCCCCCCTACGAGCAGTACTTC
TRBV3-1/TRBV3-2	NA	many	14	TRBJ1-3	CASSPFSSGNTIYF	TGTGCCAGCAGCCCCTTTAGCTCTGGAAACACCATATATTTT
TRBV6-5	NA	NA	10	TRBJ1-2	CAREGCGYTF	TGTGCCAGAGAGGGCTGCGGCTACACCTTC
TRBV6-1	TRBD2	NA	16	TRBJ2-7	CASSDLAGGKSYEQYF	TGTGCCAGCAGTGATTTAGCGGGGGGAAAATCCTACGAGCAGTACTTC
TRBV10-3	TRBD1	NA	14	TRBJ2-2	CAISDDRVGGELFF	TGTGCCATCAGTGACGACAGGGTTGGCGGGGAGCTGTTTTTT
TRBV5-4	NA	NA	13	TRBJ2-1	CASSLEEYNEQFF	TGTGCCAGCAGCTTGGAGGAGTACAATGAGCAGTTCTTC
TRBV6-2/TRBV6-3	TRBD1	NA	14	TRBJ1-6	CASSRDRLNSPLHF	TGTGCCAGCAGCCGGGACAGACTTAATTCACCCCTCCACTTT
TRBV28	NA	NA	15	TRBJ2-7	CASSFGGAVAYEQYF	TGTGCCAGCAGTTTCGGCGGGGCAGTCGCCTACGAGCAGTACTTC
TRBV29-1	TRBD1	NA	14	TRBJ2-2	CSVGTGGHTGELFF	TGCAGCGTTGGGACAGGGGGCCACACCGGGGAGCTGTTTTTT
TRBV19	TRBD1	NA	15	TRBJ1-2	CASSPWTGGSYGYTF	TGTGCCAGTAGTCCCTGGACAGGAGGGTCCTATGGCTACACCTTC
TRBV2	NA	few	17	TRBJ1-1	CASSEVEDNDMNTEAFF	TGTGCCAGCAGTGAGGTTGAGGACAACGACATGAACACTGAAGCTTTCTTT
TRBV13	TRBD2	NA	14	TRBJ2-1	CASSLPGLAGNEFF	TGTGCCAGCAGCTTACCTGGGCTAGCGGGGAATGAATTCTTC
TRBV19	TRBD1	once	14	TRBJ2-7	CASKLRTGVGEQYF	TGTGCCAGTAAATTGAGGACAGGGGTCGGCGAGCAGTACTTC
TRBV9	NA	NA	16	TRBJ2-3	CASSAWGRVNTDTQYF	TGTGCCAGCAGCGCGTGGGGGCGGGTCAACACAGATACGCAGTATTTT
TRBV3-1/TRBV3-2	NA	NA	12	TRBJ1-2	CASSDPLGGYTF	TGTGCCAGCAGCGACCCTCTAGGCGGCTACACCTTC
TRBV2	NA	NA	12	TRBJ2-7	CASSDAWTAVNF	TGTGCCAGCAGTGACGCGTGGACAGCAGTGAACTTC
TRBV7-3	TRBD1	NA	21	TRBJ1-6	CASSLTPISGGRGLTNSPLHF	TGTGCCAGCAGCTTAACCCCAATCTCTGGCGGCAGGGGGCTGACAAATTCACCCCTCCACTTT
TRBV9	TRBD2	NA	15	TRBJ2-5	CASSADPGGQETQYF	TGTGCCAGCAGCGCTGACCCGGGGGGCCAAGAGACCCAGTACTTC
TRBV19	NA	NA	14	TRBJ2-7	CASSMGTGSYEQYF	TGTGCCAGTAGTATGGGCACGGGGTCCTACGAGCAGTACTTC
TRBV7-8	TRBD1	NA	19	TRBJ1-3	CASSFLSLTGDSSGNTIYF	TGTGCCAGCAGCTTCCTATCCTTGACAGGGGACAGCTCTGGAAACACCATATATTTT
TRBV4-3	NA	NA	16	TRBJ2-3	CASSQERGSPTDTQYF	TGCGCCAGCAGCCAAGAGAGGGGGAGTCCAACAGATACGCAGTATTTT
TRBV9	TRBD2	NA	15	TRBJ2-1	CASSPPGTSVNEQFF	TGTGCCAGCAGCCCCCCTGGGACTAGCGTCAATGAGCAGTTCTTC
TRBV6-6	NA	NA	13	TRBJ2-7	CASRWTDNYEQYF	TGTGCCAGCAGGTGGACAGATAACTACGAGCAGTACTTC
TRBV5-1	NA	once	15	TRBJ1-2	CASSPGGTGNYGYTF	TGCGCCAGCAGCCCCGGGGGAACCGGAAACTATGGCTACACCTTC
TRBV18	NA	NA	15	TRBJ1-3	CASSSDRNSGNTIYF	TGTGCCAGCTCGTCTGACAGGAACTCTGGAAACACCATATATTTT
TRBV4-2	TRBD2	NA	19	TRBJ2-4	CASSHRGLAGTLAKNIQYF	TGTGCCAGCAGCCATAGGGGGCTAGCGGGGACATTAGCCAAAAACATTCAGTACTTC
TRBV2	TRBD1	few	16	TRBJ1-3	CASSEGTGNSGNTIYF	TGTGCCAGCAGTGAAGGGACAGGGAACTCTGGAAACACCATATATTTT
TRBV19	TRBD1	NA	14	TRBJ1-1	CASSSTGQGTEAFF	TGTGCCAGTAGTTCGACAGGGCAGGGCACTGAAGCTTTCTTT
TRBV4-1	TRBD1	NA	17	TRBJ1-5	CASSHPTGAGSNQPQHF	TGCGCCAGCAGCCACCCTACAGGGGCCGGGAGCAATCAGCCCCAGCATTTT
TRBV7-9	NA	NA	13	TRBJ2-5	CASRLTTGETQYF	TGTGCCAGCAGGCTTACCACGGGAGAGACCCAGTACTTC
TRBV30	NA	NA	13	TRBJ1-1	CAWSGLGTGEAFF	TGTGCCTGGAGTGGGTTAGGCACGGGTGAAGCTTTCTTT
TRBV5-6	NA	NA	14	TRBJ2-6	CASSDSSGANVLTF	TGTGCCAGCAGCGACTCTTCTGGGGCCAACGTCCTGACTTTC
TRBV6-5	TRBD2	NA	13	TRBJ2-7	CASSPGGGYEQYF	TGTGCCAGCAGCCCCGGGGGGGGGTACGAGCAGTACTTC
TRBV4-3	NA	NA	15	TRBJ2-7	CASSQEYRGIYEQYF	TGCGCCAGCAGCCAAGAATATAGGGGGATCTACGAGCAGTACTTC
TRBV11-1	NA	NA	11	TRBJ2-7	CASSLVEEQYF	TGTGCCAGCAGCTTAGTAGAAGAGCAGTACTTC
TRBV19	NA	NA	15	TRBJ2-2	CASSDIFLNTGELFF	TGTGCCAGTAGCGACATATTTCTTAACACCGGGGAGCTGTTTTTT
TRBV7-2	NA	NA	14	TRBJ2-7	CASSLSGVPYEQYF	TGTGCCAGCAGTCTTTCAGGGGTCCCCTACGAGCAGTACTTC
TRBV2	TRBD2	NA	16	TRBJ2-7	CASSEGFGLEGYEQYF	TGTGCCAGCAGTGAAGGATTTGGACTAGAGGGCTACGAGCAGTACTTC
TRBV7-3	NA	NA	12	TRBJ1-2	CASSLTGYGYTF	TGTGCCAGCAGCTTGACTGGATATGGCTACACCTTC
TRBV19	TRBD1	NA	16	TRBJ1-1	CASSPGTGGGTTEAFF	TGTGCCAGTAGTCCCGGGACAGGGGGAGGAACCACTGAAGCTTTCTTT
TRBV7-6	NA	NA	17	TRBJ1-3	CASSRGRGATVGNTIYF	TGTGCCAGCAGCCGGGGGCGGGGGGCTACTGTTGGAAACACCATATATTTT
TRBV4-2	TRBD2	NA	15	TRBJ2-7	CASSLSGTSIYEQYF	TGTGCCAGCAGCCTTTCCGGGACTAGTATTTACGAGCAGTACTTC
TRBV28	NA	NA	13	TRBJ2-2	CASSRRETGELFF	TGTGCCAGCAGCCGAAGGGAGACCGGGGAGCTGTTTTTT
TRBV10-2	NA	NA	16	TRBJ2-7	CASSEVVAGLPYEQYF	TGCGCCAGCAGTGAGGTAGTCGCGGGGCTTCCCTACGAGCAGTACTTC
TRBV28	NA	NA	18	TRBJ2-7	CASSFLHPQTGTKYEQYF	TGTGCCAGCAGTTTTCTTCATCCACAAACCGGGACAAAGTACGAGCAGTACTTC
TRBV2	NA	NA	13	TRBJ1-2	CASSDSANYGYTF	TGTGCCAGCAGTGATTCGGCTAACTATGGCTACACCTTC
TRBV7-3	TRBD1	NA	16	TRBJ2-2	CASSLSAGGNTGELFF	TGTGCCAGCAGCTTAAGTGCAGGGGGCAACACCGGGGAGCTGTTTTTT
TRBV7-8	NA	NA	16	TRBJ2-7	CASSTLTGLTSYEQYF	TGTGCCAGCAGCACCCTTACAGGGCTAACCTCCTACGAGCAGTACTTC
TRBV2	TRBD2	NA	18	TRBJ2-2	CASSENLAGNMNTGELFF	TGTGCCAGCAGTGAAAATCTAGCGGGGAATATGAACACCGGGGAGCTGTTTTTT